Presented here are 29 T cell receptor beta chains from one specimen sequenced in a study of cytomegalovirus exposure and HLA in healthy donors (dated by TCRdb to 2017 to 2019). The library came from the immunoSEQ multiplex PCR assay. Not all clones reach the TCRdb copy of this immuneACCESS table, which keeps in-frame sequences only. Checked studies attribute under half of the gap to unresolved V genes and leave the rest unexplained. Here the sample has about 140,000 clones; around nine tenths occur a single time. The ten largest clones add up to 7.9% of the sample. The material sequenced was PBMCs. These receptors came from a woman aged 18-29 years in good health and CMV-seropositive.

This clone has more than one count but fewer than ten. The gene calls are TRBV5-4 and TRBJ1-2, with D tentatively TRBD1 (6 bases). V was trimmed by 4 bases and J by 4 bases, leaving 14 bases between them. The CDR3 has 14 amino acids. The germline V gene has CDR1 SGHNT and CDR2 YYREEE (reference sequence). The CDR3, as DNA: TGTGCCAGCAGCACCCAGGGGTCGGGCTATGGCTACACCTTC. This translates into CASSTQGSGYGYTF.

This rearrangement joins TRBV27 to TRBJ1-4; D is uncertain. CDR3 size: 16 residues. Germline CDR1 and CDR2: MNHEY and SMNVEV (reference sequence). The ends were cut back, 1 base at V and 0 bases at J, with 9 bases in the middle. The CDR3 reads CASSLYGGTTNEKLFF. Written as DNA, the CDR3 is TGTGCCAGCAGTTTATATGGCGGAACAACTAATGAAAAACTGTTTTTT.

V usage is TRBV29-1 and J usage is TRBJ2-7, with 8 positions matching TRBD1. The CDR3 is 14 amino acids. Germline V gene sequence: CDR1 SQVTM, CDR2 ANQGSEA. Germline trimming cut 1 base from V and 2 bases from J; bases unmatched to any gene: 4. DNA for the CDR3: TGCAGCGTTGAAGCTGGACAGGGCACCTACGAGCAGTACTTC. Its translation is CSVEAGQGTYEQYF.

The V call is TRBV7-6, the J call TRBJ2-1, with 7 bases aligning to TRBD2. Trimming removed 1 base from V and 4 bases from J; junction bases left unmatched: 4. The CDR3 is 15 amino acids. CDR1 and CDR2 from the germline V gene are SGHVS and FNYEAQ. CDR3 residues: CASSLGGSRYNEQFF. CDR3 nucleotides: TGTGCCAGCAGCTTAGGCGGGAGTCGGTACAATGAGCAGTTCTTC.

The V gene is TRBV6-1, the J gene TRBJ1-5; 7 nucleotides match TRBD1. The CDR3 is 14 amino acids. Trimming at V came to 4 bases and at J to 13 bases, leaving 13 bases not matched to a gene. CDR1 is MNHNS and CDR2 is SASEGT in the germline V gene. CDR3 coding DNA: TGTGCCAGCAGTGCAGGGGGGCCAGTTCTCTTTCAGCATTTT. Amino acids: CASSAGGPVLFQHF.

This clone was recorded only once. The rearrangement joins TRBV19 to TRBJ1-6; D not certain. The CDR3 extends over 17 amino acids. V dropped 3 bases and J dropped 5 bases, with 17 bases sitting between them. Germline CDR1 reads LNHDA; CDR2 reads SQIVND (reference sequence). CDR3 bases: TGTGCCAGTAGTATTGGCCCTCAGAGGAGGGATAATTCACCCCTCCACTTT. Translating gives CASSIGPQRRDNSPLHF.

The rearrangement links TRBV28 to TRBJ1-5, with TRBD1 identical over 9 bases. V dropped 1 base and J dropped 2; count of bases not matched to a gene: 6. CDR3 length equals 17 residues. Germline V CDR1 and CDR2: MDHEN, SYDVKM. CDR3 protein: CASSLSGQGWRNQPQHF. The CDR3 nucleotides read TGTGCCAGCAGTTTATCGGGACAGGGATGGCGCAATCAGCCCCAGCATTTT. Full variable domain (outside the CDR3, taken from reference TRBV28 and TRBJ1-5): DVKVTQSSRYLVKRTGEKVFLECVQDMDHENMFWYRQDPGLGLRLIYFSYDVKMKEKGDIPEGYSVSREKKERFSLILESASTNQTSMYLCASSLSGQGWRNQPQHFGDGTRLSIL.

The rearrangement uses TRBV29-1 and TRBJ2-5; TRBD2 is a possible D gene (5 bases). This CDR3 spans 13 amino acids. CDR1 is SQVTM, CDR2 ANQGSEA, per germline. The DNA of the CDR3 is TGCAGTGGGATGGAGGCCCACCAAGAGACCCAGTACTTC. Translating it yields CSGMEAHQETQYF.

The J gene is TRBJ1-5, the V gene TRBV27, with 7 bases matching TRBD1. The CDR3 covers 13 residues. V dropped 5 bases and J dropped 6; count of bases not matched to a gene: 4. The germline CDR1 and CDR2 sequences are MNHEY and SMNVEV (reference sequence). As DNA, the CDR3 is TGTGCCAGCAGTGCGACAGGGATTCAGCCCCAGCATTTT. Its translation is CASSATGIQPQHF.

CDR3 in amino acids: CASSPIAGDNEQFF. DNA for the CDR3: TGTGCCAGCAGTCCGATAGCGGGGGACAATGAGCAGTTCTTC. V and J are TRBV6-6 and TRBJ2-1; TRBD2 matches at 9 bases. In germline, CDR1 is MNHNY, CDR2 SVGAGI (reference sequence). The CDR3 sequence is 14 residues long. With 5 bases clipped from V and 5 bases from J, the junction kept 4 bases outside the gene matches.

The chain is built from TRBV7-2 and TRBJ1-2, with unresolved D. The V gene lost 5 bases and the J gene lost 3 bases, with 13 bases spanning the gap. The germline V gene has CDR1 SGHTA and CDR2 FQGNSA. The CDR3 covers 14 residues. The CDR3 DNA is TGTGCCAGCAGCCCCGGAGCGGGCCACTATGGCTACACCTTC. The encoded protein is CASSPGAGHYGYTF.

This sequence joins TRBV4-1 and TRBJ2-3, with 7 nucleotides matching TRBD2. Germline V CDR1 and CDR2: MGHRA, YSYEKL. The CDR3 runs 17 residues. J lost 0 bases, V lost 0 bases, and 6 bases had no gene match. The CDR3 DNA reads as TGCGCCAGCAGCCAAGATGCCGCTAGCGGTAGCACAGATACGCAGTATTTT. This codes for CASSQDAASGSTDTQYF.

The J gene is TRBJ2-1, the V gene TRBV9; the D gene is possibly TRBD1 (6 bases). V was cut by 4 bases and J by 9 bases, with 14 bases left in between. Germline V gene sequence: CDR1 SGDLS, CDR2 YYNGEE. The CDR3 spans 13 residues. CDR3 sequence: CASSQRLGGEQFF. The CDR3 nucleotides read TGTGCCAGCAGCCAGAGGCTAGGGGGTGAGCAGTTCTTC.

The CDR3 sequence: CASSRTGVGTEAFF. DNA of the CDR3: TGTGCCAGCAGCCGGACGGGGGTCGGGACTGAAGCTTTCTTT. V and J are TRBV5-4 and TRBJ1-1; possible D gene TRBD1, 5 bases. The CDR3 is 14 residues long. CDR1 and CDR2 from the germline V gene are SGHNT and YYREEE (reference sequence). V lost 4 bases, J lost 5 bases, and 15 bases lay in between.

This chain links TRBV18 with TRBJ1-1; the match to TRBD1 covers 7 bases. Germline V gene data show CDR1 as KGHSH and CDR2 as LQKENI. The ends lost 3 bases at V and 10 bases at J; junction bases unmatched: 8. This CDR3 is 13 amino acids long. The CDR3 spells CASSPIGTETAFF. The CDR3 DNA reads TGTGCCAGCTCACCCATCGGGACAGAGACAGCTTTCTTT.

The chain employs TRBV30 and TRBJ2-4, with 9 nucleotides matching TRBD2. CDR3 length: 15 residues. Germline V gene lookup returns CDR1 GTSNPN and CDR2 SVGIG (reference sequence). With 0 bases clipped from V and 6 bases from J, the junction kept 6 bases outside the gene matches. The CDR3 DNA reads TGTGCCTGGAGTGTAGGTAGCGGGAGAGGAAACATTCAGTACTTC. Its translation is CAWSVGSGRGNIQYF.

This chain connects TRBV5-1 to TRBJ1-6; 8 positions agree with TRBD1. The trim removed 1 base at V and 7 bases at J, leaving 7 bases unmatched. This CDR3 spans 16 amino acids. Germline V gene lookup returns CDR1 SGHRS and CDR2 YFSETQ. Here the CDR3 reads CASSLKYQGANSPLHF. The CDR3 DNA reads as TGCGCCAGCAGCTTGAAATACCAGGGGGCGAATTCACCCCTCCACTTT.

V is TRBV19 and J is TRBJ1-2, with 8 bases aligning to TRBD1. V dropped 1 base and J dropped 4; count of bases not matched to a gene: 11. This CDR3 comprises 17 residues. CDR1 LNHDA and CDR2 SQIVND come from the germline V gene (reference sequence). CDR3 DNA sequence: TGTGCCAGTAGTATAGGAGCCCTTCAGGGGGCATTCTATGGCTACACCTTC. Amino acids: CASSIGALQGAFYGYTF.

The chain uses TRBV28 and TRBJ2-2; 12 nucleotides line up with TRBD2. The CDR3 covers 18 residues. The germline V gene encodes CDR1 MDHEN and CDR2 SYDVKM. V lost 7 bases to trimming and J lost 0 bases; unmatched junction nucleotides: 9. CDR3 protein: CASTELTSGGPNTGELFF. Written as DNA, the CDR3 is TGTGCCAGCACCGAACTGACTAGCGGGGGCCCGAACACCGGGGAGCTGTTTTTT.

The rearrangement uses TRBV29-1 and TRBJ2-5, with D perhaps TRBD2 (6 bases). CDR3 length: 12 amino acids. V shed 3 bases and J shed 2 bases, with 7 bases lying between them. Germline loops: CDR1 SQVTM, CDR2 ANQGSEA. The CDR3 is CSVDGGQETQYF. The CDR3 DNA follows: TGCAGCGTTGATGGGGGGCAAGAGACCCAGTACTTC.

The CDR3 sequence is CASSFGAGVSSYEQYF. CDR3 sequence (DNA): TGTGCCAGCAGCTTCGGGGCGGGAGTCAGCTCCTACGAGCAGTACTTC. V usage is TRBV7-9 and J usage is TRBJ2-7; 7 bases are shared with TRBD2. With V trimmed by 3 bases and J by 0 bases, 8 bases remained unmatched. The CDR3 covers 16 residues. The germline gives CDR1 SEHNR, CDR2 FQNEAQ (reference sequence).

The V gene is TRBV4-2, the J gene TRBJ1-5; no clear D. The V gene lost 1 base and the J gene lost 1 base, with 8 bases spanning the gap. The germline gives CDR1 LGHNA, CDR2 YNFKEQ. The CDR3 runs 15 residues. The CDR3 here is CASSQGRESNQPQHF. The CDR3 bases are TGTGCCAGCAGCCAAGGAAGGGAGAGCAATCAGCCCCAGCATTTT.

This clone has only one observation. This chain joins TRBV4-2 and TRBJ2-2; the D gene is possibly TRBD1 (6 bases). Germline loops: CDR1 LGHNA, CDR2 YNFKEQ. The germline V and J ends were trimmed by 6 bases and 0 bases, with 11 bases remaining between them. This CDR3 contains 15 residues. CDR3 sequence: CASRTDSTNTGELFF. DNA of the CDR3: TGTGCCAGCAGAACGGACAGTACGAACACCGGGGAGCTGTTTTTT.

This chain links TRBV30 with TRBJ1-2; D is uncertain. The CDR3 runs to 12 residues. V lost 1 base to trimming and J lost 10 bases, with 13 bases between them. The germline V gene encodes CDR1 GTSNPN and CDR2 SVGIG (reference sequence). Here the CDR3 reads CAWSARYLIYTF. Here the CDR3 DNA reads TGTGCCTGGAGTGCCCGCTATCTCATCTACACCTTC.

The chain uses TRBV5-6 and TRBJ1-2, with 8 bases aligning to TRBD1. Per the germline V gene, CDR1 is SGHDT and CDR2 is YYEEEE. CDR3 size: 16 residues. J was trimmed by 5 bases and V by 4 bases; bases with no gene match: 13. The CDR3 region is CASSPGQGRGVYGYTF. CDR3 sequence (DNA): TGTGCCAGCAGCCCCGGACAGGGAAGGGGGGTATATGGCTACACCTTC.

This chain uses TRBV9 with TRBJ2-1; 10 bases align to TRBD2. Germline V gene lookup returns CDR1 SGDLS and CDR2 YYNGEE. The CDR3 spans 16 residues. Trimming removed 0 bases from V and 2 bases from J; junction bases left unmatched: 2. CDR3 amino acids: CASSVEGLAPYNEQFF. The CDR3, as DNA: TGTGCCAGCAGCGTAGAGGGACTAGCGCCCTACAATGAGCAGTTCTTC.

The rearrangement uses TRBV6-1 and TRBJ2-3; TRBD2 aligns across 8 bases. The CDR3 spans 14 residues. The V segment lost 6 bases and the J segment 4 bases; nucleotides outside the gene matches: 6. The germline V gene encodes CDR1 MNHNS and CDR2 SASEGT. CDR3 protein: CASRPLAGADTQYF. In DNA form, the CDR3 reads TGTGCCAGCAGACCCCTAGCGGGTGCAGATACGCAGTATTTT.

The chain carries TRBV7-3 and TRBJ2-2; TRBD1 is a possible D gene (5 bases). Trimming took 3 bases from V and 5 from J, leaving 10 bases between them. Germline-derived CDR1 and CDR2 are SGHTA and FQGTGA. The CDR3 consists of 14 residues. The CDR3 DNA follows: TGTGCCAGCAGCTTCCTTCAGGGTACCGGGGAGCTGTTTTTT. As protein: CASSFLQGTGELFF.

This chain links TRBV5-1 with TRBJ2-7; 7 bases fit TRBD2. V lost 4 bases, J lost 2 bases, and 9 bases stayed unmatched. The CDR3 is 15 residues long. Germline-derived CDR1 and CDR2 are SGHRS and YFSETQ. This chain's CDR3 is CASSPRGDPAYEQYF. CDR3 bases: TGCGCCAGCAGCCCCCGGGGGGACCCTGCCTACGAGCAGTACTTC. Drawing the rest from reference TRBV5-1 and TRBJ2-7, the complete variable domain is KAGVTQTPRYLIKTRGQQVTLSCSPISGHRSVSWYQQTPGQGLQFLFEYFSETQRNKGNFPGRFSGRQFSNSRSEMNVSTLELGDSALYLCASSPRGDPAYEQYFGPGTRLTVT.